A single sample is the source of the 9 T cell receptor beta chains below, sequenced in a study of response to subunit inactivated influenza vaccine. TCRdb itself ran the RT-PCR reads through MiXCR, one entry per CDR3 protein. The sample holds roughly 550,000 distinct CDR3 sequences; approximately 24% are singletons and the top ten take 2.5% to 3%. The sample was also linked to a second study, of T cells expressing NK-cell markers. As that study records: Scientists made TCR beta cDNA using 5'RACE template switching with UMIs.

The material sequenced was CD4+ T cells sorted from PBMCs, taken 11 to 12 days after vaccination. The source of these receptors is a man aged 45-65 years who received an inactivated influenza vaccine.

The CDR3 is CASSLREVGAYEQYF. CDR3 bases: TGTGCCAGCAGTCTTAGGGAGGTTGGAGCCTACGAGCAGTACTTC. The chain has TRBV7-2 and TRBJ2-7, with D perhaps matching TRBD2 (6 bases). The CDR3 length is 15 residues. Deletions cut 6 bases from V and 2 bases from J, with 17 bases between. Germline CDR1 and CDR2: SGHTA and FQGNSA.

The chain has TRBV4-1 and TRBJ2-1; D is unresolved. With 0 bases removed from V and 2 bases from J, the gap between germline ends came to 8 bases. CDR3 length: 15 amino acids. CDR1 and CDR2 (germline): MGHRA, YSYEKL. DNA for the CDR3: TGCGCCAGCAGCCAAGAGGTTTCGGCCTACAATGAGCAGTTCTTC. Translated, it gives CASSQEVSAYNEQFF.

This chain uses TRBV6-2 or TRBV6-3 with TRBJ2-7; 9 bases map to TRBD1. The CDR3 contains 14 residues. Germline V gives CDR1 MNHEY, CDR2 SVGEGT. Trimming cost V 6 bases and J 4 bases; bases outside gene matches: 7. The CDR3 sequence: CASRGQGGIYEQYF. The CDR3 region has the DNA TGTGCCAGCAGGGGACAGGGTGGCATATACGAGCAGTACTTC.

The CDR3 region has the DNA TGTGCCAGCAGAACGACAGGGGCCAACGTCCTGACTTTC. It specifies CASRTTGANVLTF. V gene TRBV7-2 combines with J gene TRBJ2-6; D not resolved. CDR3 length equals 13 residues. Between the trimmed V and J ends, which lost 6 bases and 4 bases, there was a span of 7 bases. Germline V gene data show CDR1 as SGHTA and CDR2 as FQGNSA. Drawing the rest from reference TRBV7-2 and TRBJ2-6, the complete variable domain is GAGVSQSPSNKVTEKGKDVELRCDPISGHTALYWYRQSLGQGLEFLIYFQGNSAPDKSGLPSDRFSAERTGGSVSTLTIQRTQQEDSAVYLCASRTTGANVLTFGAGSRLTVL.

The DNA of the CDR3 is TGTGCCAGCACCGACGACGGCTCCTACGAGCAGTACTTC. Its protein is CASTDDGSYEQYF. The chain recombines TRBV6-2 or TRBV6-3 with TRBJ2-7; D not certain. The CDR3 consists of 13 residues. CDR1 and CDR2 (germline): MNHEY, SVGEGT. V lost 7 bases and J lost 0, with 10 bases in between.

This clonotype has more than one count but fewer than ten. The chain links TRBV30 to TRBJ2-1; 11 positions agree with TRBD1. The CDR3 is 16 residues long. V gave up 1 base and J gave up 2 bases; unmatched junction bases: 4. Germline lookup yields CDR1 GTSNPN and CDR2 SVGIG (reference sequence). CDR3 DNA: TGTGCCTGGAGTGGGTGGACAGGGGGCGCCTACAATGAGCAGTTCTTC. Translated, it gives CAWSGWTGGAYNEQFF.

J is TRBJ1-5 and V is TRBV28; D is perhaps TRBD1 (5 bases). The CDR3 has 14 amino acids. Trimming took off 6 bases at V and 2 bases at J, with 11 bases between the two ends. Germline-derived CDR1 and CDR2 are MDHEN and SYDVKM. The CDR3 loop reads CASRGRSGNQPQHF. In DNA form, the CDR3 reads TGTGCCAGCAGGGGGCGGAGTGGCAATCAGCCCCAGCATTTT.

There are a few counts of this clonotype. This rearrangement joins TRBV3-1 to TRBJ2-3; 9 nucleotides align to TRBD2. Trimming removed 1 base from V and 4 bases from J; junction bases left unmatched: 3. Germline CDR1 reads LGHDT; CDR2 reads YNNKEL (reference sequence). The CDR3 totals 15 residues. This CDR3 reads CASSQGGGAADTQYF. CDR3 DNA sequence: TGTGCCAGCAGCCAAGGCGGGGGGGCGGCAGATACGCAGTATTTT.

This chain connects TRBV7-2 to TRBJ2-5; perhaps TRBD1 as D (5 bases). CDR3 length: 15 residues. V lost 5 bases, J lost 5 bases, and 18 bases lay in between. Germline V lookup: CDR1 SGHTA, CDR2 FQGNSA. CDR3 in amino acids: CASSDTRTPGETQYF. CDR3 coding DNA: TGTGCCAGCAGCGATACCCGGACCCCAGGGGAGACCCAGTACTTC.